A selection of T cell receptor beta chains follows, all from one sample in a study of CD8+ T cells in alopecia areata. Sequencing used immunoSEQ multiplex PCR; TCRdb keeps in-frame clones, though not all of them. The sample lists about 140,000 clones; 45% to 60% were seen once. Sequencing used CD8+ T cells sorted from blood, obtained at week 4, from a patient treated with tofacitinib. The receptor source for this set is a human donor with alopecia areata. Both conserved end residues are part of each CDR3. D genes are given only for firm matches. Clone sizes are given selectively: once, few, many, or a class where the clone is expanded.

once,TRBJ2-7,TRBV4-1,TRBD2,TGCGCCAGCAGCCAAGTACTAGCGATCACCTACGAGCAGTACTTC,CASSQVLAITYEQYF
.,TRBJ1-1,TRBV13,.,TGTGCCAGCAGCGCAGCTACAGAGATGAACACTGAAGCTTTCTTT,CASSAATEMNTEAFF
once,TRBJ2-1,TRBV6-6,TRBD2,TGTGCCAGCAGTTCCTGGAGGAGCGGGAGTTACAATGAGCAGTTCTTC,CASSSWRSGSYNEQFF
.,TRBJ2-1,TRBV7-2,.,TGTGCCAGCAGCTTAGCGGGACGGAGCTCCTACAATGAGCAGTTCTTC,CASSLAGRSSYNEQFF
.,TRBJ1-1,TRBV30,.,TGTGCCTGGAGTGTACTCAGGACTGAAGCTTTCTTT,CAWSVLRTEAFF
.,TRBJ1-1,TRBV7-9,.,TGTGCCAGCAGCCCGAACGCTGAAGCTTTCTTT,CASSPNAEAFF
.,TRBJ2-5,TRBV5-6,.,TGTGCCAGCAGCTACGCGACGGCGGGGCCGTACCAAGAGACCCAGTACTTC,CASSYATAGPYQETQYF
.,TRBJ1-5,TRBV12-5,.,TGTGCTAGTGGTTTGGACCTCCGGGGGGGAGGTCAGCCCCAGCATTTT,CASGLDLRGGGQPQHF
.,TRBJ2-1,TRBV30,TRBD2,TGTGCCCATAGCGGGGGGGGCTACAATGAGCAGTTCTTC,CAHSGGGYNEQFF
once,TRBJ2-3,TRBV25-1,TRBD1,TGTGCCGCGGGACAGGGGGTTCTTAATACGCAGTATTTT,CAAGQGVLNTQYF
.,TRBJ1-1,TRBV29-1,.,TGCAGCGCATCCCCGGCGTCGGGGGCCCCTGAAGCTTTCTTT,CSASPASGAPEAFF
.,TRBJ1-5,TRBV9,.,TGTGCCAGCAGCGCGGACAGAGGGGATCAGCCCCAGCATTTT,CASSADRGDQPQHF
.,TRBJ2-3,TRBV4-1,.,TGCGCCAGCAGCCTCGGGGGAGATACGCAGTATTTT,CASSLGGDTQYF
.,TRBJ1-1,TRBV30,TRBD1,TGTGCCTGGAGTGTCACAGGGGACACTGAAGCTTTCTTT,CAWSVTGDTEAFF
.,TRBJ2-7,TRBV13,.,TGTGCCAGCAGCTTAGGCGGATACGAGCAGTACTTC,CASSLGGYEQYF